The clone carrying this T cell receptor (beta chain) occurred a few times. These data originate in a study of cytomegalovirus exposure and HLA in healthy donors. PCR amplification relied on 60 Vbeta primers (plus 13 Jbeta primers). The repertoire was sequenced with immunoSEQ multiplex PCR; TCRdb's copy has only in-frame clones and lacks some. The sample includes some 140,000 clones, 60% to 85% of them seen just once. Nominally healthy donors provided the samples, though records likely missed some immune exposures. V shed 3 bases, J shed 6 bases, and the junction held 7 bases outside the gene matches. Germline V gene data show CDR1 as SGDLS and CDR2 as YYNGEE. The CDR3 consists of 14 residues.

This TCR came from a woman in her forties in good health and CMV-seronegative. Sequences were obtained from PBMCs. The rearrangement uses TRBV9 and TRBJ1-1; 8 bases are shared with TRBD1. The CDR3 bases are TGTGCCAGCAGCGCACGGACAGGGACCCCTGAAGCTTTCTTT. Translation: CASSARTGTPEAFF. The variable domain in full, with the rest retrieved from reference TRBV9 and TRBJ1-1, is DSGVTQTPKHLITATGQRVTLRCSPRSGDLSVYWYQQSLDQGLQFLIQYYNGEERAKGNILERFSAQQFPDLHSELNLSSLELGDSALYFCASSARTGTPEAFFGQGTRLTVV.